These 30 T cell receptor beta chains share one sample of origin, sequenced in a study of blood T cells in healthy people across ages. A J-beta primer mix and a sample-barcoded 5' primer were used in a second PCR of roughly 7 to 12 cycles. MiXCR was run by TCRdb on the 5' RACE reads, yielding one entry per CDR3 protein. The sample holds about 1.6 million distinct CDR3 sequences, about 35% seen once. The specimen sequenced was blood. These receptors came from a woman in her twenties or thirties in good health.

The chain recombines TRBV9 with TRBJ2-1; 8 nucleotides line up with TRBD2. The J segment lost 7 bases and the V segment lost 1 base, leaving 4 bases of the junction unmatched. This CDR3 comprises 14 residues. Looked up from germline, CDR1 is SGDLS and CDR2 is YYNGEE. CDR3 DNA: TGTGCCAGCAGCGTATACCCTAGCGGGAATGAGCAGTTCTTC. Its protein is CASSVYPSGNEQFF. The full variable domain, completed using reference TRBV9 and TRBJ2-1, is DSGVTQTPKHLITATGQRVTLRCSPRSGDLSVYWYQQSLDQGLQFLIQYYNGEERAKGNILERFSAQQFPDLHSELNLSSLELGDSALYFCASSVYPSGNEQFFGPGTRLTVL.

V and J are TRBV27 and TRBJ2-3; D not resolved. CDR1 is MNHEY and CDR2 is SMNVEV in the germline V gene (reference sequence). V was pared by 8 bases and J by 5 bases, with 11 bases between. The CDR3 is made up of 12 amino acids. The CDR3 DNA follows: TGTGCCAGCGGGTCAGTTGAAGATACGCAGTATTTT. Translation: CASGSVEDTQYF.

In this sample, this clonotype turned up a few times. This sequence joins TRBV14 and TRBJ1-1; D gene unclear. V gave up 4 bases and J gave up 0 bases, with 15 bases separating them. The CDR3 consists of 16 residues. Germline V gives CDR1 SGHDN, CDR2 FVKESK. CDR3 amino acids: CASSPTALWVNTEAFF. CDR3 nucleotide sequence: TGTGCCAGCAGCCCAACAGCGCTCTGGGTGAACACTGAAGCTTTCTTT.

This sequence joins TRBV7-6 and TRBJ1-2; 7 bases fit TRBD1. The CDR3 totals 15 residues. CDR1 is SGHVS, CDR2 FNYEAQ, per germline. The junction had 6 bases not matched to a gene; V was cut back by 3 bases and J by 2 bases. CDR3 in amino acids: CASSFSQGLNYGYTF. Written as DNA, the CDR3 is TGTGCCAGCAGCTTCTCACAGGGGTTGAACTATGGCTACACCTTC.

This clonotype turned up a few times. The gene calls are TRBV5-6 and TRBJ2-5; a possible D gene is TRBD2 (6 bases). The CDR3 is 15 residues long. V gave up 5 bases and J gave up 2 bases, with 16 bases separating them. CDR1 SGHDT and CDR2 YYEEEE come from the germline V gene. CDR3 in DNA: TGTGCCAGCAGTAGCGCTAGCGCTATTCAAGAGACCCAGTACTTC. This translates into CASSSASAIQETQYF. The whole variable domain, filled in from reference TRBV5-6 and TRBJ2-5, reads DAGVTQSPTHLIKTRGQQVTLRCSPKSGHDTVSWYQQALGQGPQFIFQYYEEEERQRGNFPDRFSGHQFPNYSSELNVNALLLGDSALYLCASSSASAIQETQYFGPGTRLLVL.

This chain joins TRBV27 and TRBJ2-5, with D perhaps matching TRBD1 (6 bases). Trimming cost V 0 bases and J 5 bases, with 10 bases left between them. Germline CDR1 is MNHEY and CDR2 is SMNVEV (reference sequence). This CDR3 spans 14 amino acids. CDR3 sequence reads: CASSLSTGSETQYF. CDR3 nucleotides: TGTGCCAGCAGTTTATCTACAGGGTCCGAGACCCAGTACTTC.

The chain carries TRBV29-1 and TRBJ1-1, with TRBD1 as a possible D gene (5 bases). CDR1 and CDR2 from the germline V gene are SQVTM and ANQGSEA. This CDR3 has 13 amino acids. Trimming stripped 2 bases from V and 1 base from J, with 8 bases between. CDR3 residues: CSVEQGWNTEAFF. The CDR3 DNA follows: TGCAGCGTTGAACAGGGCTGGAACACTGAAGCTTTCTTT. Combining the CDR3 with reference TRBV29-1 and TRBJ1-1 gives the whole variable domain SAVISQKPSRDICQRGTSLTIQCQVDSQVTMMFWYRQQPGQSLTLIATANQGSEATYESGFVIDKFPISRPNLTFSTLTVSNMSPEDSSIYLCSVEQGWNTEAFFGQGTRLTVV.

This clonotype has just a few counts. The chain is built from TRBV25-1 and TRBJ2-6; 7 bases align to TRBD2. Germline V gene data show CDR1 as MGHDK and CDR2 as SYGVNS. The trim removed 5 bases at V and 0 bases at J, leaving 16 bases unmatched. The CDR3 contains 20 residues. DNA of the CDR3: TGTGCCAGCAGTCTAGAGGCGGGAGTATCATTCGGCTCTGGGGCCAACGTCCTGACTTTC. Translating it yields CASSLEAGVSFGSGANVLTF.

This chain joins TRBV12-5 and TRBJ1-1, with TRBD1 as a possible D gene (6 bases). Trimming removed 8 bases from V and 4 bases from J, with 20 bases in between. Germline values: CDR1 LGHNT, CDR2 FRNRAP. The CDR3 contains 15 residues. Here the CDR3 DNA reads TGTGCTAGTTCCCCTAATGGCAGGGGTGGCACTGAAGCTTTCTTT. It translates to CASSPNGRGGTEAFF.

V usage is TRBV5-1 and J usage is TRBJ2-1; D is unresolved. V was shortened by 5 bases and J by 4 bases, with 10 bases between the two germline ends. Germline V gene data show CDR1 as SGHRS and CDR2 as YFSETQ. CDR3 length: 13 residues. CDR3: CASSTDVYNEQFF. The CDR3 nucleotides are TGCGCCAGCAGTACGGACGTTTACAATGAGCAGTTCTTC.

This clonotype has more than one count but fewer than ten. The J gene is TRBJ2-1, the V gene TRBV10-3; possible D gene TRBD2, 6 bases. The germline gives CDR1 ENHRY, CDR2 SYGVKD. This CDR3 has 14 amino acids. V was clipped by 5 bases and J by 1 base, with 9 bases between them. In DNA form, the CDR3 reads TGTGCCATCAGTATAGCGGATTCCTACAATGAGCAGTTCTTC. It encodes CAISIADSYNEQFF.

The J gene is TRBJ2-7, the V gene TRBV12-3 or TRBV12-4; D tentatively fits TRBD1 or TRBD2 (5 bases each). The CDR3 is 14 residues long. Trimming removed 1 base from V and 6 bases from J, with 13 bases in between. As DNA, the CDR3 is TGTGCCAGCAGTTTAGGAGAGGGGTCTGGCGAGCAGTACTTC. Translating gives CASSLGEGSGEQYF.

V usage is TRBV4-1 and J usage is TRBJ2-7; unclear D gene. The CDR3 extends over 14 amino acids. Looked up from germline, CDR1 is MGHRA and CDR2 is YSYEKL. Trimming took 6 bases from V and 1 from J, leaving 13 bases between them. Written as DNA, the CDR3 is TGCGCCAGCAGGGACGGACGGCGGTCCTACGAGCAGTACTTC. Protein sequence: CASRDGRRSYEQYF.

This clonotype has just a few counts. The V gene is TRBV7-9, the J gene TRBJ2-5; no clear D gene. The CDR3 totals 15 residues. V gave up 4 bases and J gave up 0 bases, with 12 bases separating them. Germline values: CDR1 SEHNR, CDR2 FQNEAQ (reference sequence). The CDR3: CASSSLRKYQETQYF. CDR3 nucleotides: TGTGCCAGCAGCTCACTTCGGAAGTACCAAGAGACCCAGTACTTC.

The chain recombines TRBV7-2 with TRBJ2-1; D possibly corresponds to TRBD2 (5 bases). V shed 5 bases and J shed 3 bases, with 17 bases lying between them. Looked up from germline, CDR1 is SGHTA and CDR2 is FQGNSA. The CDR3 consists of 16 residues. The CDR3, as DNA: TGTGCCAGCAGCCATGGAGGAGTAGGAAACTACAATGAGCAGTTCTTC. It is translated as CASSHGGVGNYNEQFF.

CDR3 protein: CASSWAHTQSSYEQYF. The DNA for the CDR3 is TGCGCCAGCAGCTGGGCCCATACCCAGAGCTCCTACGAGCAGTACTTC. The chain joins TRBV5-1 to TRBJ2-7; no firm D call. The CDR3 loop spans 16 amino acids. V was pared by 3 bases and J by 0 bases, with 16 bases between. Germline V CDR1 and CDR2: SGHRS, YFSETQ.

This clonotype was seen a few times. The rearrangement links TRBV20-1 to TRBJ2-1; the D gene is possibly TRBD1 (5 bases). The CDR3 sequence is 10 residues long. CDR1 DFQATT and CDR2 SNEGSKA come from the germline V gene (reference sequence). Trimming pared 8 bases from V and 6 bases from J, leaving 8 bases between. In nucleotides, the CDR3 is TGCAGTACAGGCAGCAATGAGCAGTTCTTC. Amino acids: CSTGSNEQFF.

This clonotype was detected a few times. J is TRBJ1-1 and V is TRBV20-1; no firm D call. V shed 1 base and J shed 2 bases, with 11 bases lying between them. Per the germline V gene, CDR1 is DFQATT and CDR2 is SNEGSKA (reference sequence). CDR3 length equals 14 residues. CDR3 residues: CSARGRGGNTEAFF. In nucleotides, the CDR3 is TGCAGTGCTAGAGGCCGGGGTGGAAACACTGAAGCTTTCTTT.

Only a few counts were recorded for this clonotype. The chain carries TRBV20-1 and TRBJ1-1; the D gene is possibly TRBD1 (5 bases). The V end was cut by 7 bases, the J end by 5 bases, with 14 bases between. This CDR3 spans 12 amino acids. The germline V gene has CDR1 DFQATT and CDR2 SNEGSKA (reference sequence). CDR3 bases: TGCAGTGTAAGGGGACCGGGTACTGAAGCTTTCTTT. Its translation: CSVRGPGTEAFF.

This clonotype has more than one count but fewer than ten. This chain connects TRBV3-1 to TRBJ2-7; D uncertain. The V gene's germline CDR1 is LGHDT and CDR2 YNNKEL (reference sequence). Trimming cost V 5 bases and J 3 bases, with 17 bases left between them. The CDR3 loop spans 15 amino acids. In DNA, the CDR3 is TGTGCCAGCAGCTCCCGGCCTTCGATTGGCTACGAGCAGTACTTC. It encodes CASSSRPSIGYEQYF.

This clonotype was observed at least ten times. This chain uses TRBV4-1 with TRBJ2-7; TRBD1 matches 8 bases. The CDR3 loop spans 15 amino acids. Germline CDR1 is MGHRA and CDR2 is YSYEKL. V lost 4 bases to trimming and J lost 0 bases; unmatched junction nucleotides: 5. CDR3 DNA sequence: TGCGCCAGCAGCCCTTGGGACAGGCTCTCCTACGAGCAGTACTTC. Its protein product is CASSPWDRLSYEQYF.

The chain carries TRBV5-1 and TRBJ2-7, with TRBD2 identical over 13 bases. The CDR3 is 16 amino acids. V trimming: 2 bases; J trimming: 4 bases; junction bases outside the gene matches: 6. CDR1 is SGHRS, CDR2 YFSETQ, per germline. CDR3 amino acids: CASSFQGGLAGYEQYF. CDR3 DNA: TGCGCCAGCAGCTTCCAAGGGGGACTAGCGGGATACGAGCAGTACTTC.

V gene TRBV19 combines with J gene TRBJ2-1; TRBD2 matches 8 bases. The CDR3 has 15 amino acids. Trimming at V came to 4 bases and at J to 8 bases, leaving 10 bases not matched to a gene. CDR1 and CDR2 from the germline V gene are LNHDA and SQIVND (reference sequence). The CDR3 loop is CASSSGRGAWDEQFF. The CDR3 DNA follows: TGTGCCAGTAGTAGCGGGCGGGGGGCCTGGGATGAGCAGTTCTTC. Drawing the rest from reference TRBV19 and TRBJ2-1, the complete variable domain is DGGITQSPKYLFRKEGQNVTLSCEQNLNHDAMYWYRQDPGQGLRLIYYSQIVNDFQKGDIAEGYSVSREKKESFPLTVTSAQKNPTAFYLCASSSGRGAWDEQFFGPGTRLTVL.

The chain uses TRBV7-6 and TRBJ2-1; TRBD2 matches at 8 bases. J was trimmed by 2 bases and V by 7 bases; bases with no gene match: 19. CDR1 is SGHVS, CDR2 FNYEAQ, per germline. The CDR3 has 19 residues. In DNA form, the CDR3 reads TGTGCCAGCACCCTAGGCAGTCTAGCGGGCTTTAGCCCCTACAATGAGCAGTTCTTC. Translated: CASTLGSLAGFSPYNEQFF.

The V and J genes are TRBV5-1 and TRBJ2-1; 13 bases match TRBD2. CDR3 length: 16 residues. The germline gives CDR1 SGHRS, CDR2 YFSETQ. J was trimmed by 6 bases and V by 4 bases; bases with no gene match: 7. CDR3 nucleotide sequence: TGCGCCAGCAGCCCAGGGACTAGCGGGATTCGCAATGAGCAGTTCTTC. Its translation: CASSPGTSGIRNEQFF.

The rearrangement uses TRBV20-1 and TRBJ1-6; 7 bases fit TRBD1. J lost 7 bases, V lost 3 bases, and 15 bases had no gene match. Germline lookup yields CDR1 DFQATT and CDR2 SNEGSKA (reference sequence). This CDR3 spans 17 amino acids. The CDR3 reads CSASPGGGRGRNSPLHF. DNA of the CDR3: TGCAGTGCTAGCCCCGGGGGGGGGAGGGGGCGGAATTCACCCCTCCACTTT.

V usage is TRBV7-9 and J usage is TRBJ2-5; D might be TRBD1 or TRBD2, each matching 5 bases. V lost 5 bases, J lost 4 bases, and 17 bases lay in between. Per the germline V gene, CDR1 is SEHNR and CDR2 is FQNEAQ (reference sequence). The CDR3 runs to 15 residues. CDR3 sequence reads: CASSRNQMGVETQYF. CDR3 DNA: TGTGCCAGCAGCAGAAACCAGATGGGGGTAGAGACCCAGTACTTC.

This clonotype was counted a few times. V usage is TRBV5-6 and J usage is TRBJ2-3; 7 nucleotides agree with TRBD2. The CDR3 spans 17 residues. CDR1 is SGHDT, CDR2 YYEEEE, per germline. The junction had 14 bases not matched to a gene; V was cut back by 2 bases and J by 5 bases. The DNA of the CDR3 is TGTGCCAGCAGCTTCCTTAATCGTGGGAGGGGAGGAGATACGCAGTATTTT. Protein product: CASSFLNRGRGGDTQYF.

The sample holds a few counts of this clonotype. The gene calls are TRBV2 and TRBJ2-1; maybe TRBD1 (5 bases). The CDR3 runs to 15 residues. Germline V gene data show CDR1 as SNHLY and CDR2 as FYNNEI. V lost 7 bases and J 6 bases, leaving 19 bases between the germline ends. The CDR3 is CASKNRKGNRNEQFF. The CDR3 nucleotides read TGTGCCAGCAAAAACAGGAAAGGGAATCGCAATGAGCAGTTCTTC. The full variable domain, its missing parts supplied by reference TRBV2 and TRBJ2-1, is EPEVTQTPSHQVTQMGQEVILRCVPISNHLYFYWYRQILGQKVEFLVSFYNNEISEKSEIFDDQFSVERPDGSNFTLKIRSTKLEDSAMYFCASKNRKGNRNEQFFGPGTRLTVL.

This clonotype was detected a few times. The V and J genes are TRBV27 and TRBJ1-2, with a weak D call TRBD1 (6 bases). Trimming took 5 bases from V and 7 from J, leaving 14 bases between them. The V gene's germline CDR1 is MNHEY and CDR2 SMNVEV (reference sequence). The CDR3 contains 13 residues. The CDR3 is CASSLTGSLGYTF. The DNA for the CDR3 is TGTGCCAGCAGTCTGACAGGTTCACTTGGCTACACCTTC.